The clone carrying this T cell receptor (beta chain) is labeled large (0.1 to 1%). What it recognizes is unknown. Other DNA sequences in this specimen translate into the identical CDR3. Coculture of mixed lymphocyte reaction cells was performed at 37°C for 6 to 7 days. Clones were read by immunoSEQ multiplex PCR, and TCRdb kept only the in-frame ones, dropping some. The data contain about 10,000 clones, roughly 50% of them seen just once; the ten biggest clones take up roughly 22%. The sample is drawn from a study of siplizumab effects on memory and regulatory T cells. Overall study findings and caveats: Siplizumab cultures yielded proliferating Tregs whose suppressive function was not confirmed.

Germline CDR1 is KGHSH and CDR2 is LQKENI. The CDR3 loop spans 15 amino acids. V lost 2 bases, J lost 3 bases, and 13 bases lay in between. Specimen: CFSE-low (dividing) CD4+ T cells sorted from an allogeneic mixed lymphocyte reaction. J is TRBJ1-2 and V is TRBV18, with D perhaps TRBD1 (5 bases). The receptor's source is a human donor in good health; the cells came from an allogeneic mixed lymphocyte reaction. In DNA form, the CDR3 reads TGTGCCAGCTCACCAACTAGAGAGGGGCACTATGGCTACACCTTC. The encoded protein is CASSPTREGHYGYTF.